This is a list of T cell receptor beta chains from one sample in a study of T-cell memory formation after mild COVID-19. TCRdb reprocessed the 5' RACE reads with MiXCR, giving one entry per CDR3 protein. The data contain approximately 300,000 distinct CDR3 sequences, approximately 8% of them singletons. What was sequenced was PBMCs or a T cell subset sorted from them (not recorded which). The receptors come from a man between 18 and 29 years old who had mild COVID-19 (a few samples of this study predate the infection). Cell type and time point are not known. The CDR3 runs from the conserved cysteine through the conserved F or W. A D gene is named only where the DNA matches it firmly. Not all rows give a size; the values are once, few, many and, for expanded clones, a class.

v_call,clone_size,d_call,j_call,cdr3_aa,cdr3_nt
TRBV5-1,-,TRBD1,TRBJ2-5,CASSLEGGEWETQYF,TGCGCCAGCAGCTTGGAAGGGGGCGAGTGGGAGACCCAGTACTTC
TRBV20-1,-,-,TRBJ1-2,CSARDAGHILYGYTF,TGCAGTGCTAGAGATGCAGGGCACATCCTCTATGGCTACACCTTC
TRBV6-6,-,-,TRBJ2-3,CASSLGSEADTQYF,TGTGCCAGCAGCCTCGGTTCAGAGGCAGATACGCAGTATTTT
TRBV20-1,-,-,TRBJ1-2,CSATQGRGYGYTF,TGCAGTGCTACCCAGGGACGGGGCTATGGCTACACCTTC
TRBV4-3,few,TRBD1,TRBJ1-4,CASSQEGQGTEKLFF,TGCGCCAGCAGCCAAGAGGGACAGGGGACGGAAAAACTGTTTTTT
TRBV20-1,many,-,TRBJ2-5,CSASAVGETQYF,TGCAGTGCTAGCGCGGTGGGGGAGACCCAGTACTTC
TRBV20-1,-,TRBD2,TRBJ2-5,CSGAGGQETQYF,TGCAGTGGAGCGGGGGGCCAAGAGACCCAGTACTTC
TRBV7-9,few,-,TRBJ2-6,CASSHRDKEFSGANVLTF,TGTGCCAGCAGCCACCGGGACAAGGAATTCTCTGGGGCCAACGTCCTGACTTTC
TRBV7-9,few,-,TRBJ2-1,CASNRDEQFF,TGTGCCAGCAACCGCGATGAGCAGTTCTTC
TRBV7-2,-,TRBD2,TRBJ2-5,CASSLHAGGHGETQYF,TGTGCCAGCAGCTTACACGCGGGGGGGCACGGGGAGACCCAGTACTTC
TRBV6-6,few,TRBD1,TRBJ1-1,CASSRDRKGAFF,TGTGCCAGCAGCCGGGACAGAAAAGGAGCTTTCTTT
TRBV6-2/TRBV6-3,many,-,TRBJ1-1,CASSYSSPREAFF,TGTGCCAGCAGTTACTCGTCCCCCCGCGAAGCTTTCTTT
TRBV4-3,many,TRBD1,TRBJ1-2,CASSQMTGTGGYTF,TGCGCCAGCAGCCAGATGACAGGGACTGGTGGCTACACCTTC
TRBV20-1,few,-,TRBJ2-7,CSARQGLYEQYF,TGCAGTGCTCGCCAGGGGCTCTACGAGCAGTACTTC
TRBV7-8,many,TRBD1,TRBJ1-1,CASSSDRDTEAFF,TGTGCCAGCAGCTCAGACAGGGACACTGAAGCTTTCTTT
TRBV20-1,many,-,TRBJ2-5,CSVRSVAAQETQYF,TGCAGTGTCCGGAGCGTAGCGGCCCAAGAGACCCAGTACTTC
TRBV25-1,few,-,TRBJ2-5,CASSGTETQYF,TGTGCCAGCAGTGGGACAGAGACCCAGTACTTC
TRBV7-9,few,-,TRBJ2-1,CASSPPDLGEQFF,TGTGCCAGCAGCCCTCCTGACCTCGGTGAGCAGTTCTTC
TRBV5-1,-,-,TRBJ2-3,CASRGTTITDTQYF,TGCGCCAGCAGGGGGACGACGATCACAGATACGCAGTATTTT
TRBV12-3/TRBV12-4,-,-,TRBJ2-7,CASRTARGPPYEQYF,TGTGCCAGCCGCACCGCCCGGGGGCCCCCCTACGAGCAGTACTTC
TRBV27,few,-,TRBJ2-3,CASREAGALTDTQYF,TGTGCCAGCAGAGAGGCGGGGGCCCTTACAGATACGCAGTATTTT
TRBV5-1,few,-,TRBJ1-3,CASMPQGGGPGNTIYF,TGCGCCAGCATGCCCCAGGGAGGGGGGCCAGGAAACACCATATATTTT
TRBV5-1,-,-,TRBJ1-1,CASSLFDSMNTEAFF,TGCGCCAGCAGCTTGTTTGACAGCATGAACACTGAAGCTTTCTTT
TRBV20-1,few,-,TRBJ1-1,CSARAPVTEAFF,TGCAGTGCGCGGGCCCCGGTAACTGAAGCTTTCTTT
TRBV5-4,-,-,TRBJ1-1,CATRGEQVNTEAFF,TGTGCCACCCGGGGGGAGCAAGTGAACACTGAAGCTTTCTTT
TRBV7-2,few,-,TRBJ2-1,CATSPGTPNEQFF,TGTGCCACAAGCCCCGGGACACCCAATGAGCAGTTCTTC
TRBV2,few,TRBD2,TRBJ2-3,CASTGLAGDTQYF,TGTGCCAGCACTGGACTAGCGGGGGATACGCAGTATTTT
TRBV5-1,few,-,TRBJ1-2,CASSPSQSRHHGYTF,TGCGCCAGCAGCCCCAGCCAAAGCAGGCATCATGGCTACACCTTC
TRBV4-1,few,-,TRBJ2-1,CASSQDLYRNYEQFF,TGCGCCAGCAGCCAAGATCTGTATCGGAACTATGAGCAGTTCTTC
TRBV4-1,-,-,TRBJ1-2,CASSQLPGAGYGYTF,TGCGCCAGCAGCCAACTTCCGGGGGCCGGCTATGGCTACACCTTC
TRBV3-1,many,TRBD1,TRBJ2-7,CASSRTGGSYEQYF,TGTGCCAGCAGCCGGACAGGGGGCTCCTACGAGCAGTACTTC
TRBV28,many,-,TRBJ1-6,CASRREGNSPLHF,TGTGCCAGCAGGAGAGAGGGGAATTCACCCCTCCACTTT
TRBV5-5,-,TRBD2,TRBJ2-7,CASSLALAGEHITYEQYF,TGTGCCAGCAGCTTGGCGTTAGCGGGGGAGCATATCACCTACGAGCAGTACTTC
TRBV6-6,few,-,TRBJ1-4,CASRDHRQQLNEKLFF,TGTGCCAGCAGAGACCACAGACAGCAGCTTAATGAAAAACTGTTTTTT
TRBV11-3,few,-,TRBJ2-4,CASSRSWIAKNIQYF,TGTGCCAGCAGCCGTTCCTGGATAGCCAAAAACATTCAGTACTTC
TRBV27,-,TRBD1,TRBJ1-1,CASTKQGTRFAFF,TGTGCCAGCACCAAACAGGGGACCCGATTCGCTTTCTTT
TRBV5-1,few,TRBD2,TRBJ2-1,CASSSSGGDPSLNEQFF,TGCGCCAGCAGCTCTTCGGGAGGGGACCCCAGCCTTAATGAGCAGTTCTTC
TRBV18,few,TRBD1,TRBJ1-1,CASSPRQGGVWTEAFF,TGTGCCAGCTCACCCCGACAGGGGGGGGTGTGGACTGAAGCTTTCTTT
TRBV3-1,many,-,TRBJ2-1,CASSQGYNEQFF,TGTGCCAGCAGCCAAGGCTACAATGAGCAGTTCTTC
TRBV7-2,few,-,TRBJ1-3,CASTPMTRVFPGNTIYF,TGTGCCAGCACCCCAATGACCAGGGTTTTCCCCGGAAACACCATATATTTT